This T cell receptor (beta chain) was recovered during a study of T cells in Graves' hyperthyroidism and ophthalmopathy. This clonotype was detected many times. Uncontrolled infection, other autoimmune disease, pregnancy or lactation barred patients from enrollment. Regions amplified from RNA transcripts were the TCR beta CDR3 regions. The HTBI set primed first-round TCR CDR3 RT-PCR. TCRdb reanalysed the multiplex PCR reads using MiXCR and keeps one entry per CDR3 protein. Of under 400,000 distinct CDR3 sequences listed, around 23% are singletons. CDR1 is SGHDT and CDR2 is YYEEEE in the germline V gene. The CDR3 extends over 16 amino acids. J gave up 1 base and V 6 bases, and 9 bases lay outside the gene matches.

The receptor was isolated from a woman aged 50 to 60 with Graves' hyperthyroidism. The gene calls are TRBV5-6 and TRBJ2-2; 7 bases are shared with TRBD1. The specimen sequenced was blood. The DNA for the CDR3 is TGTGCCAGCATCTTAGGGACAGCAGAGAACACCGGGGAGCTGTTTTTT. Translated, it gives CASILGTAENTGELFF.